The entry below describes one T cell receptor (beta chain). Its antigen remains unidentified. The junction differs from germline at one of its ends, possibly a read error. In germline, CDR1 is SSHAT, CDR2 FNYEAQ (reference sequence). The CDR3 totals 14 residues. The PCR made use of 60 Vbeta and 13 Jbeta primers. Data came from immunoSEQ multiplex PCR; TCRdb stores just in-frame clones and leaves some out. The table lists 150,000 to 200,000 clones, over 75% of them singletons, with roughly 9.3% in the top ten. This sample stems from a study of cytomegalovirus exposure and HLA in healthy donors. Findings and caveats of the study: In an earlier analysis, in around 590 donors, most V segments appeared productive either ~87% or ~30% of the time. Among donors in an Asian-associated ancestry cluster, a later analysis reportedly found fewer N-insertions than the approximately 700-donor mean. Association with HLA alleles at 0.05 false discovery rate was found for approximately 18,000 TCR beta sequences in a later analysis. Among the sequence variants, a highly shared cluster was likely an artifact of sequencing.

Source material: PBMCs. This TCR was recovered from a man aged 18-30 years in good health and CMV-seropositive. The chain uses TRBV7-7 and TRBJ2-3; perhaps TRBD2 as D (5 bases). The chain's CDR3 is CASSLEAGTDTQYF. CDR3 in DNA: TGTGCTAGCAGCTTAGAAGCGGGCACAGATACGCAGTATTTT.